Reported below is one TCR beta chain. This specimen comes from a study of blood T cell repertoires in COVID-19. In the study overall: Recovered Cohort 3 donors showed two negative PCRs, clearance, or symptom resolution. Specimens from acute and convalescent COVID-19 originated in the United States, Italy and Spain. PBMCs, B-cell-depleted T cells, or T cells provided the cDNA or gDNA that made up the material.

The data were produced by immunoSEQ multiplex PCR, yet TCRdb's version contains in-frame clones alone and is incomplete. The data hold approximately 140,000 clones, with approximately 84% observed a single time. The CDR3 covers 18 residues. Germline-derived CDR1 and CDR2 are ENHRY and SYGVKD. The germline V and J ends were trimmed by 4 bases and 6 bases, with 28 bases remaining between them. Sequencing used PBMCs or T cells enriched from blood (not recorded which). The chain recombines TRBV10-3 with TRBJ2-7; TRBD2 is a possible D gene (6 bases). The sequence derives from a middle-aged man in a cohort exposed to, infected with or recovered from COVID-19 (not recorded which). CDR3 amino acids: CAISAVGARRGEAGEQYF. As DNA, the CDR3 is TGTGCCATCAGTGCGGTAGGGGCCCGGCGGGGTGAGGCTGGCGAGCAGTACTTC.